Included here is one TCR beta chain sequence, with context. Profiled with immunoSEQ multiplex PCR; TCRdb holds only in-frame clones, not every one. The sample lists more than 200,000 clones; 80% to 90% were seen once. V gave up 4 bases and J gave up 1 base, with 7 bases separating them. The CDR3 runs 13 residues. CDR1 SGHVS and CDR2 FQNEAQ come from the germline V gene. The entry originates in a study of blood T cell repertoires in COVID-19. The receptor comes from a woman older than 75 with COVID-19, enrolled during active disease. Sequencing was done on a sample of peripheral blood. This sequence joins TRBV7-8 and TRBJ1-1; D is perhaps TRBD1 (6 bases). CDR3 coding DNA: TGTGCCAGCAGCTGGGACACGAACACTGAAGCTTTCTTT. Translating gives CASSWDTNTEAFF.